This T cell receptor (beta chain) was recorded in a study of immune cell composition in non-small cell lung cancer. Whole-study context: Histologic subtype was mainly adenocarcinoma or squamous cell carcinoma. Study-level findings and limits: In adenocarcinoma, maximal tumour-associated clone frequency tracked TIL tumour reactivity. No significant correlation existed between pack-years smoked and tumour clonality. 75% of squamous and around 35% of adenocarcinoma cases had tumour-associated clones >0.5%.

Normal lung was taken at the farthest possible site, at least 3 cm from tumour. CDR1 is SGHNT and CDR2 is YYREEE in the germline V gene (reference sequence). This CDR3 is 14 amino acids long. The ends lost 5 bases at V and 3 bases at J; junction bases unmatched: 5. Some clones are missing from TCRdb's copy, which holds only in-frame ones; the method was immunoSEQ multiplex PCR. The table records about 2,500 clones, 74% of them present only once. This clone was detected a few times. The antigen is undetermined. This clonotype was sampled from a human donor with non-small cell lung cancer. This rearrangement joins TRBV5-4 to TRBJ1-2; 9 positions agree with TRBD1. The sample consisted of non-adjacent lung tissue. CDR3: CASSVDRGYYGYTF. CDR3 in DNA: TGTGCCAGCAGTGTTGACAGGGGGTACTATGGCTACACCTTC.